The 21 T cell receptor beta chains below come from one sample, sequenced in a study of blood T cell repertoires in COVID-19. Some clones are missing from TCRdb's copy, which holds only in-frame ones; the method was immunoSEQ multiplex PCR. The table has 160,000 or so clones, 87% seen once. Source material: peripheral blood. The receptors were sampled from a woman in her sixties or seventies who had recovered from COVID-19.

This clone was found a few times. The chain is built from TRBV7-6 and TRBJ2-5; 14 bases agree with TRBD2. J lost 2 bases, V lost 5 bases, and 4 bases had no gene match. Germline CDR1 SGHVS, CDR2 FNYEAQ. The length of the CDR3 is 16 residues. CDR3 protein: CASSTRLAGGQETQYF. The CDR3 region has the DNA TGTGCCAGCAGCACCCGACTAGCGGGGGGGCAAGAGACCCAGTACTTC. Full variable domain (remainder filled in from reference TRBV7-6 and TRBJ2-5): GAGVSQSPRYKVTKRGQDVALRCDPISGHVSLYWYRQALGQGPEFLTYFNYEAQQDKSGLPNDRFSAERPEGSISTLTIQRTEQRDSAMYRCASSTRLAGGQETQYFGPGTRLLVL.

The V and J genes are TRBV6-1 and TRBJ1-1; D might be TRBD1 (5 bases). Per germline, CDR1 MNHNS and CDR2 SASEGT. V gave up 2 bases and J gave up 11 bases, with 24 bases separating them. This CDR3 is 16 amino acids long. The DNA for the CDR3 is TGTGCCAGCAGTGAAATTCGGAGGGGCAGGGAGGCCTTGGCTTTCTTT. As protein: CASSEIRRGREALAFF.

Only one count was recorded for this clone. The chain has TRBV18 and TRBJ2-1; 9 bases map to TRBD1. The V and J ends lost 2 bases and 8 bases, in that order; junction bases with no gene match: 4. The CDR3 sequence is 14 residues long. Germline V CDR1 and CDR2: KGHSH, LQKENI. This CDR3 is CASSPRTGEDEQFF. The CDR3, as DNA: TGTGCCAGCTCACCAAGGACAGGGGAGGATGAGCAGTTCTTC.

The CDR3 reads CASSLVGLQGRETQYF. In DNA, the CDR3 is TGTGCCAGCAGCTTGGTCGGTCTACAGGGGAGGGAGACCCAGTACTTC. The rearrangement joins TRBV5-4 to TRBJ2-5; D is perhaps TRBD1 (7 bases). The CDR3 sequence is 16 residues long. CDR1 and CDR2 from the germline V gene are SGHNT and YYREEE (reference sequence). V was pared by 0 bases and J by 5 bases, with 17 bases between.

The chain employs TRBV15 and TRBJ2-7; D might be TRBD1 (5 bases). V dropped 4 bases and J dropped 0 bases, with 13 bases sitting between them. From germline, CDR1 is LNHNV and CDR2 YYDKDF (reference sequence). There are 15 residues in the CDR3. The CDR3 is CATSTDSQASYEQYF. In DNA form, the CDR3 reads TGTGCCACCAGCACCGACAGCCAGGCCTCCTACGAGCAGTACTTC.

This clone is a singleton in its sample. This chain's CDR3 is CASSANPGLRQPQHF. For the CDR3, the DNA is TGTGCCAGCAGTGCCAACCCGGGACTGAGGCAGCCCCAGCATTTT. The chain combines TRBV6-2 or TRBV6-3 with TRBJ1-5; a weak D match, TRBD1 (5 bases). Per germline, CDR1 MNHEY and CDR2 SVGEGT. The germline V and J ends were trimmed by 5 bases and 7 bases, with 18 bases remaining between them. The CDR3 has 15 amino acids.

This chain links TRBV15 with TRBJ2-3; maybe TRBD2 (5 bases). Germline V CDR1 and CDR2: LNHNV, YYDKDF (reference sequence). CDR3 length equals 16 residues. Deletions cut 5 bases from V and 2 bases from J, with 17 bases between. The CDR3, as DNA: TGTGCCACCAGCGGAAGGGCCTCGGGGTACACAGATACGCAGTATTTT. Translating gives CATSGRASGYTDTQYF.

The J gene is TRBJ2-2, the V gene TRBV28, with D possibly TRBD1 on 6 matching bases. The CDR3 sequence is 15 residues long. Germline-derived CDR1 and CDR2 are MDHEN and SYDVKM. V was clipped by 5 bases and J by 6 bases, with 16 bases between them. The CDR3 region has the DNA TGTGCCAGCAGTCCTCTGGGGGCAGAGCCCGGGGAGCTGTTTTTT. Protein sequence: CASSPLGAEPGELFF.

The rearrangement links TRBV18 to TRBJ2-1; no firm D call. Trimming pared 5 bases from V and 10 bases from J, leaving 12 bases between. From germline, CDR1 is KGHSH and CDR2 LQKENI. This CDR3 is 12 amino acids long. The DNA for the CDR3 is TGTGCCAGCTCAGCGGATCTGGAGGAGCAGTTCTTC. Protein: CASSADLEEQFF.

The chain uses TRBV4-2 and TRBJ2-3; 8 nucleotides align to TRBD1. With 1 base clipped from V and 3 bases from J, the junction kept 9 bases outside the gene matches. Germline V gene data show CDR1 as LGHNA and CDR2 as YNFKEQ. CDR3 size: 17 residues. The DNA of the CDR3 is TGTGCCAGCAGCCAAGTCGTAACAGGGGGGTTTACAGATACGCAGTATTTT. Protein: CASSQVVTGGFTDTQYF.

The genes are TRBV14 and TRBJ1-1, with TRBD1 as a possible D gene (5 bases). The CDR3 has 11 residues. V gave up 4 bases and J gave up 6 bases, with 6 bases separating them. The V gene's germline CDR1 is SGHDN and CDR2 FVKESK. CDR3 loop: CASSRGAEAFF. The CDR3 DNA is TGTGCCAGCAGCCGGGGGGCTGAAGCTTTCTTT.

The chain uses TRBV7-9 and TRBJ1-6; 9 nucleotides match TRBD1. The germline gives CDR1 SEHNR, CDR2 FQNEAQ (reference sequence). The V and J ends lost 5 bases and 14 bases, in that order; junction bases with no gene match: 10. The length of the CDR3 is 14 residues. For the CDR3, the DNA is TGTGCCAGCAGCACCGGACAGGGGTTGGATTCCCTCCACTTT. This translates into CASSTGQGLDSLHF. The full variable domain, completed using reference TRBV7-9 and TRBJ1-6, is DTGVSQNPRHKITKRGQNVTFRCDPISEHNRLYWYRQTLGQGPEFLTYFQNEAQLEKSRLLSDRFSAERPKGSFSTLEIQRTEQGDSAMYLCASSTGQGLDSLHFGNGTRLTVT.

The chain employs TRBV10-3 and TRBJ2-6; no firm D call. Trimming cost V 6 bases and J 1 base, with 7 bases left between them. CDR3 size: 14 residues. From germline, CDR1 is ENHRY and CDR2 SYGVKD. CDR3 DNA sequence: TGTGCCATCAGAAGACTGTCTGGGGCCAACGTCCTGACTTTC. This translates into CAIRRLSGANVLTF.

The chain has TRBV24-1 and TRBJ1-2; D is possibly TRBD1 (5 bases). The CDR3 runs 15 residues. Germline V lookup: CDR1 KGHDR, CDR2 SFDVKD. Trimming stripped 4 bases from V and 8 bases from J, with 19 bases between. In DNA, the CDR3 is TGTGCCACCAGTGACGGCGGGACGGGAGGGGAAGGCTACACCTTC. The encoded protein is CATSDGGTGGEGYTF.

The chain uses TRBV21-1 and TRBJ1-5. TRBV21-1 is termed a pseudogene. CDR3 size: 14 residues. The DNA of the CDR3 is TGTGCCAGCAGCCCGTTACTCCCCATTCAGCCCCAGCATTTT. Amino acid sequence: CASSPLLPIQPQHF.

The chain is built from TRBV7-2 and TRBJ1-1, with D possibly matching TRBD1 (6 bases). The CDR3 runs 14 residues. Trimming pared 1 base from V and 0 bases from J, leaving 6 bases between. In germline, CDR1 is SGHTA, CDR2 FQGNSA. The CDR3 loop is CASSLDRVNTEAFF. CDR3 sequence (DNA): TGTGCCAGCAGCTTAGACAGGGTGAACACTGAAGCTTTCTTT.

The chain uses TRBV4-1 and TRBJ1-1, with TRBD1 identical over 7 bases. In germline, CDR1 is MGHRA, CDR2 YSYEKL. V shed 0 bases, J shed 11 bases, and the junction held 6 bases outside the gene matches. The CDR3 has 13 amino acids. The CDR3 here is CASSQDQARGAFF. DNA of the CDR3: TGCGCCAGCAGCCAAGATCAGGCCAGGGGGGCTTTCTTT.

This chain links TRBV7-3 with TRBJ1-2; 8 bases line up with TRBD1. V trimming: 2 bases; J trimming: 4 bases; junction bases outside the gene matches: 3. Germline V lookup: CDR1 SGHTA, CDR2 FQGTGA. CDR3 length: 14 residues. The CDR3 region is CASSLGDRFYGYTF. The CDR3, as DNA: TGTGCCAGCAGCTTAGGGGACAGGTTCTATGGCTACACCTTC.

The rearrangement uses TRBV12-1 and TRBJ2-3; the table names TRBD2, a call not compared with the DNA. TRBV12-1 is a listed pseudogene. CDR3 size: 17 residues. CDR3 sequence: CASSFRTSGPSTDTQYF. The CDR3 DNA is TGTGCCAGCAGCTTCCGGACTAGCGGGCCTAGCACAGATACGCAGTATTTT.

The CDR3: CASSQQGPNEKLFF. The CDR3 coding sequence is TGCGCCAGCAGCCAACAGGGACCTAATGAAAAACTGTTTTTT. The chain has TRBV5-1 and TRBJ1-4; D might be TRBD1 (6 bases). V was pared by 4 bases and J by 3 bases, with 10 bases between. The CDR3 length is 14 residues. Germline CDR1 reads SGHRS; CDR2 reads YFSETQ.

The chain combines TRBV19 with TRBJ1-2; maybe TRBD1 (5 bases). The germline gives CDR1 LNHDA, CDR2 SQIVND (reference sequence). V was trimmed by 3 bases and J by 3 bases, leaving 17 bases between them. This CDR3 is built from 16 residues. CDR3 in amino acids: CASSISDGGDHYGYTF. CDR3 nucleotide sequence: TGTGCCAGTAGTATTTCGGACGGGGGGGATCACTATGGCTACACCTTC. The full variable domain, in which reference TRBV19 and TRBJ1-2 provide the parts outside the CDR3, is DGGITQSPKYLFRKEGQNVTLSCEQNLNHDAMYWYRQDPGQGLRLIYYSQIVNDFQKGDIAEGYSVSREKKESFPLTVTSAQKNPTAFYLCASSISDGGDHYGYTFGSGTRLTVV.